Detailed here is one TCR beta chain. The data were taken from a study of blood T cell repertoires in COVID-19. Across the whole study: T cells, B-cell-depleted T cells, or PBMCs provided the cDNA or gDNA that served as material.

V shed 8 bases and J 2 bases; nucleotides not matched to a gene: 5. Germline V gene sequence: CDR1 ENHRY, CDR2 SYGVKD. The CDR3 sequence is 13 residues long. Patients in Seattle were enrolled during active infection, then followed longitudinally. Using immunoSEQ multiplex PCR, the repertoire was profiled, and TCRdb retains in-frame clones only, with some absent. The sample has about 440,000 clones, 88% seen once. The sample consisted of peripheral blood. V and J are TRBV10-3 and TRBJ2-5, with 7 bases matching TRBD2. The TCR originated in a woman in her forties or fifties with COVID-19, enrolled during active disease. CDR3 amino acids: CAIGGGMQETQYF. The CDR3 nucleotides are TGTGCCATCGGGGGGGGGATGCAAGAGACCCAGTACTTC.